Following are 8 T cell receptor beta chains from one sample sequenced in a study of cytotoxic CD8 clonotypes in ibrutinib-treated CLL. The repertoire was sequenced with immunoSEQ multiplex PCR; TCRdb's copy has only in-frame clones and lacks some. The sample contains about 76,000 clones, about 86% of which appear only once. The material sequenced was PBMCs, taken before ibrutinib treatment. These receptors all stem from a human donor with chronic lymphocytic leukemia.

Here the CDR3 reads CASSIRVQGGPRRAFF. The DNA for the CDR3 is TGTGCCAGTAGTATAAGGGTCCAGGGTGGGCCCAGAAGAGCTTTCTTT. This rearrangement joins TRBV19 to TRBJ1-1; D possibly corresponds to TRBD1 (5 bases). Germline V lookup: CDR1 LNHDA, CDR2 SQIVND (reference sequence). This CDR3 spans 16 amino acids. The V gene lost 2 bases and the J gene lost 10 bases, with 23 bases spanning the gap.

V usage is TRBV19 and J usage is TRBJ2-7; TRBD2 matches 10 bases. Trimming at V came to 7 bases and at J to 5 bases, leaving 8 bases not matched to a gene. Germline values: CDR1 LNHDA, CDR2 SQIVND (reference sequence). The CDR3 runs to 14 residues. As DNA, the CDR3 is TGTGCCAGTATGTCTCTAGCGGGAGACGACGAGCAGTACTTC. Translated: CASMSLAGDDEQYF.

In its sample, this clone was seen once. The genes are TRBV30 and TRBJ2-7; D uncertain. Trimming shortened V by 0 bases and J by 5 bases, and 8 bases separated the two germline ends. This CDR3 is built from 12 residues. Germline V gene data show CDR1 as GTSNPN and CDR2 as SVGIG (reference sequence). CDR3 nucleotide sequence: TGTGCCTGGAGTGTTGTTGGGAACGAGCAGTACTTC. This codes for CAWSVVGNEQYF. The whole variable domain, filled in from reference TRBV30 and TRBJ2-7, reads SQTIHQWPATLVQPVGSPLSLECTVEGTSNPNLYWYRQAAGRGLQLLFYSVGIGQISSEVPQNLSASRPQDRQFILSSKKLLLSDSGFYLCAWSVVGNEQYFGPGTRLTVT.

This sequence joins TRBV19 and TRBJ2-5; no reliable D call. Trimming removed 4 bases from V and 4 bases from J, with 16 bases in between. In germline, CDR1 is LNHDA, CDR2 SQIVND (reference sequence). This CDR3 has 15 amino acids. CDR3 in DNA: TGTGCCAGTAGTAGTCGGTTGGGTCCAAGAGAGACCCAGTACTTC. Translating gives CASSSRLGPRETQYF.

CDR3 sequence: CASSPPGAAEAFF. The DNA for the CDR3 is TGTGCCAGCAGCCCTCCCGGAGCAGCTGAAGCTTTCTTT. This chain links TRBV6-6 with TRBJ1-1, with D uncertain. Trimming pared 6 bases from V and 6 bases from J, leaving 14 bases between. The CDR3 totals 13 residues. Germline CDR1 is MNHNY and CDR2 is SVGAGI (reference sequence).

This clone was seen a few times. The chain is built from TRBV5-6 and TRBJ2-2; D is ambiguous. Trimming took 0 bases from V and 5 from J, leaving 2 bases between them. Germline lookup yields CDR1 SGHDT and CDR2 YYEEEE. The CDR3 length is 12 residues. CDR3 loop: CASSLETGELFF. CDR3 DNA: TGTGCCAGCAGCTTGGAGACCGGGGAGCTGTTTTTT. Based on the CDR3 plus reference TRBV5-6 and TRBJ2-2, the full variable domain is DAGVTQSPTHLIKTRGQQVTLRCSPKSGHDTVSWYQQALGQGPQFIFQYYEEEERQRGNFPDRFSGHQFPNYSSELNVNALLLGDSALYLCASSLETGELFFGEGSRLTVL.

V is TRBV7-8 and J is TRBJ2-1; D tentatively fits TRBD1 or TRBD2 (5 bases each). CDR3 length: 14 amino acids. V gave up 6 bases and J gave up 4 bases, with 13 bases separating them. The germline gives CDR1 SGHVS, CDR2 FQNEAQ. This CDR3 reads CASSRGTGYNEQFF. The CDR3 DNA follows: TGTGCCAGCAGTAGGGGAACGGGGTACAATGAGCAGTTCTTC.

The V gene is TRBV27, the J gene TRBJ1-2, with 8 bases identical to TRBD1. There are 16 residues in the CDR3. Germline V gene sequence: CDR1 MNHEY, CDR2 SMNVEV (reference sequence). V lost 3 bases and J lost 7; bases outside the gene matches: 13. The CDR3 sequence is CASSFRRQGAYFGYTF. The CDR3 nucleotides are TGTGCCAGCAGTTTCAGAAGGCAGGGGGCATACTTTGGCTACACCTTC.